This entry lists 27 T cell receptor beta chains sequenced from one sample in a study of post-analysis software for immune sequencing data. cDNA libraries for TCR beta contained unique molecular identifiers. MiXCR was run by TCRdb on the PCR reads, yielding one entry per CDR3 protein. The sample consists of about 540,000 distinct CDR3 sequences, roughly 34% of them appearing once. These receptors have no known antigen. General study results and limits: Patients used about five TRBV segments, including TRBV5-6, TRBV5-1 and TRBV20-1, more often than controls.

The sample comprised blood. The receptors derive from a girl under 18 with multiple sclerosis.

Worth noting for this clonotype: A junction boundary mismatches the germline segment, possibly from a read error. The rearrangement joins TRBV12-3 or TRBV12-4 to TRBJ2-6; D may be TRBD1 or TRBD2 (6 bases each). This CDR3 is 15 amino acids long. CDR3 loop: CASSLRGTGANVRTF. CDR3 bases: TGTGCCAGCAGCCTAAGGGGGACTGGGGCCAACGTCCGGACTTTC.

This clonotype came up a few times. CDR3 bases: TGCAGTGCAAGCTTTGCGGGACAGGGATTCTCACCCCTCCACTTT. Its translation: CSASFAGQGFSPLHF. This sequence joins TRBV20-1 and TRBJ1-6, with TRBD1 matching 9 bases. This CDR3 has 15 residues. Losses at the gene ends were 6 bases for V and 10 bases for J; bases not matched to a gene: 13. Germline values: CDR1 DFQATT, CDR2 SNEGSKA (reference sequence).

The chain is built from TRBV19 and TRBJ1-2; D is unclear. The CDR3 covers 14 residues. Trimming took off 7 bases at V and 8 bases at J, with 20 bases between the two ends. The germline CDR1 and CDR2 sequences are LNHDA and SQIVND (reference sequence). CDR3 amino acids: CASTPGQVLGGYTF. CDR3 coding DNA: TGTGCCAGTACCCCGGGTCAAGTCTTGGGGGGCTACACCTTC.

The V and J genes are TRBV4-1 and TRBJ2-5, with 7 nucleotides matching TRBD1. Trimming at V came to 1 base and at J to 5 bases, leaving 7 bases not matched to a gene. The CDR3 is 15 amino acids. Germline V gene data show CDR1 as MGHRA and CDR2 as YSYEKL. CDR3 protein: CASSQVTGNAETQYF. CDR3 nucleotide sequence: TGCGCCAGCAGCCAAGTGACAGGGAACGCGGAGACCCAGTACTTC.

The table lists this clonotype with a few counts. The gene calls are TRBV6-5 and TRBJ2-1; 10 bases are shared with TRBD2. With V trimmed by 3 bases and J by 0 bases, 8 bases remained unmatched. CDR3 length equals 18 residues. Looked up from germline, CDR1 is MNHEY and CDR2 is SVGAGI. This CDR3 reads CASSYSSGGVSSYNEQFF. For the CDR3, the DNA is TGTGCCAGCAGTTATTCTAGCGGGGGCGTAAGCTCCTACAATGAGCAGTTCTTC.

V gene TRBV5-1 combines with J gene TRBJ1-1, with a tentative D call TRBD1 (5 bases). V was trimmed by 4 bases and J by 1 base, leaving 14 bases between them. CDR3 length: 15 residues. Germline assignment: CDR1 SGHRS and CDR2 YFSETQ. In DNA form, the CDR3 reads TGCGCCAGCAGCGGGGAGGGGAGTCGGAACACTGAAGCTTTCTTT. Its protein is CASSGEGSRNTEAFF.

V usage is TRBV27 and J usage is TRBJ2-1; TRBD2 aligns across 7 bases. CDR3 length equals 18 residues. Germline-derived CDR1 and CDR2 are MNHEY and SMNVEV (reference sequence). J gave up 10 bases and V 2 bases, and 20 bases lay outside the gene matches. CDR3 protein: CASSLGLPSWEGTYEQFF. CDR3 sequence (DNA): TGTGCCAGCAGTTTAGGGCTCCCCAGTTGGGAGGGGACCTACGAGCAGTTCTTC.

The CDR3 DNA sequence: TGTGCCAGCAGCTTAGATACTAGCGGGACATCTAGCACAGATACGCAGTATTTT. Its translation is CASSLDTSGTSSTDTQYF. V gene TRBV7-9 combines with J gene TRBJ2-3, with 10 bases matching TRBD2. The CDR3 sequence is 18 residues long. Germline V gene sequence: CDR1 SEHNR, CDR2 FQNEAQ (reference sequence). V shed 1 base, J shed 0 bases, and the junction held 7 bases outside the gene matches. Using reference TRBV7-9 and TRBJ2-3 for the parts outside the CDR3, the full variable domain is DTGVSQNPRHKITKRGQNVTFRCDPISEHNRLYWYRQTLGQGPEFLTYFQNEAQLEKSRLLSDRFSAERPKGSFSTLEIQRTEQGDSAMYLCASSLDTSGTSSTDTQYFGPGTRLTVL.

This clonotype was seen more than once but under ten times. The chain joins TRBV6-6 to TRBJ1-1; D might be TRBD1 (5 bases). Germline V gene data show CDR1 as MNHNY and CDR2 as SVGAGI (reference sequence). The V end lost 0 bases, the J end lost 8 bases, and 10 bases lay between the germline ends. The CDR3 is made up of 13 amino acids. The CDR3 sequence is CASSYSGQGEAFF. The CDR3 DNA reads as TGTGCCAGCAGTTACTCGGGGCAGGGAGAAGCTTTCTTT.

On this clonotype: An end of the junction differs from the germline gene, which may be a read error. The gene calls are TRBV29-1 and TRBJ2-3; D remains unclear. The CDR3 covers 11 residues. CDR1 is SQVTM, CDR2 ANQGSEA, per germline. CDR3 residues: CGVVYPDTQYF. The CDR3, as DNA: TGCGGCGTTGTCTATCCAGATACGCAGTATTTT.

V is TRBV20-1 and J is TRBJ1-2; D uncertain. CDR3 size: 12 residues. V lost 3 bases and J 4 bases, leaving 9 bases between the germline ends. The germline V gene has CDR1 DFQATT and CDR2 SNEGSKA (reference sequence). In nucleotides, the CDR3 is TGCAGTGCTAGTACAGACCTCTATGGCTACACCTTC. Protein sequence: CSASTDLYGYTF.

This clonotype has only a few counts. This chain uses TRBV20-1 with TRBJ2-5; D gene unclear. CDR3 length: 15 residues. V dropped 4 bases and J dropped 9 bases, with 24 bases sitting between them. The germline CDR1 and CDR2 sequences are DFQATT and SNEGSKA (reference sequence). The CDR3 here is CSAMLVEGTGLPQYF. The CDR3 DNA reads TGCAGTGCTATGCTGGTGGAAGGAACCGGATTGCCCCAGTACTTC.

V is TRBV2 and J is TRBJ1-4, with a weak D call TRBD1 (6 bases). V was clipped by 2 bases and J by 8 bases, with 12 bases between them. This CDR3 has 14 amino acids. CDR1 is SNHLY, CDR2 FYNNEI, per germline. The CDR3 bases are TGTGCCAGCAGTGAAAACGCCAGGGGAGAAAAACTGTTTTTT. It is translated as CASSENARGEKLFF.

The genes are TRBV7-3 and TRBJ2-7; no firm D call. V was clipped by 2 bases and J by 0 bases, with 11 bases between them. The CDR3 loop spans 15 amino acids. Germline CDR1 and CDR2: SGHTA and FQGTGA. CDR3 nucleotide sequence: TGTGCCAGCAGCTTATTTTTAGGCGACTCCTACGAGCAGTACTTC. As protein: CASSLFLGDSYEQYF.

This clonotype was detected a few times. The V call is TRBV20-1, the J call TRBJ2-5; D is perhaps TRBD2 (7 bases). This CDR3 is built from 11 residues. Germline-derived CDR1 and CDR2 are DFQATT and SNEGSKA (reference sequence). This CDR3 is CLSGGGETQYF. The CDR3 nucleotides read TGCTTATCGGGGGGCGGAGAGACCCAGTACTTC.

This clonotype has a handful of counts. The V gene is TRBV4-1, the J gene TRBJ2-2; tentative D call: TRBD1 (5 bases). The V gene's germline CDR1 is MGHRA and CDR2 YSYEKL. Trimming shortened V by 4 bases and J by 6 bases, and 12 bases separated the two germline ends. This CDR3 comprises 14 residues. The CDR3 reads CASSPRVYAGELFF. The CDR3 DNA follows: TGCGCCAGCAGCCCCAGGGTTTACGCCGGGGAGCTGTTTTTT.

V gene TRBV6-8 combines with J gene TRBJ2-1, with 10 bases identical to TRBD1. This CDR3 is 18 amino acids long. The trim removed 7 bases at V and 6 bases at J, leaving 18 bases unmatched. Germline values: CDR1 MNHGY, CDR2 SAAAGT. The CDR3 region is CASNRPYDRGHLTNEQFF. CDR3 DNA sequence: TGTGCCAGCAATCGCCCTTACGACAGGGGGCACTTAACCAATGAGCAGTTCTTC.

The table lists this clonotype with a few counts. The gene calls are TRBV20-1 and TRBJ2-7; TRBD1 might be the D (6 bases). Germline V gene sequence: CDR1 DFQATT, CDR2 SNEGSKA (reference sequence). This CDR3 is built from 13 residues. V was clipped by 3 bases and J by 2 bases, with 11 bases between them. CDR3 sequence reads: CSASRQGTYEQYF. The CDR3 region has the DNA TGCAGTGCTAGTCGGCAGGGGACCTACGAGCAGTACTTC.

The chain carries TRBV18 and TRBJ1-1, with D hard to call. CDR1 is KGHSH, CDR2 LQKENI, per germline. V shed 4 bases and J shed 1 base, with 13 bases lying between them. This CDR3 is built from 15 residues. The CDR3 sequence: CASSHLSTENTEAFF. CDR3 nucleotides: TGTGCCAGCTCACATCTGTCAACAGAGAACACTGAAGCTTTCTTT.

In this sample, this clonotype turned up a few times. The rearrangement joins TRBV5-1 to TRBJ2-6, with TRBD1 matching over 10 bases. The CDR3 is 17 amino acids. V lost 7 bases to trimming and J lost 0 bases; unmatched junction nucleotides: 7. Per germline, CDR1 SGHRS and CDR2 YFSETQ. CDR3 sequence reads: CASRGTGDYSGANVLTF. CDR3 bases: TGCGCCAGCCGCGGGACAGGGGACTACTCTGGGGCCAACGTCCTGACTTTC.

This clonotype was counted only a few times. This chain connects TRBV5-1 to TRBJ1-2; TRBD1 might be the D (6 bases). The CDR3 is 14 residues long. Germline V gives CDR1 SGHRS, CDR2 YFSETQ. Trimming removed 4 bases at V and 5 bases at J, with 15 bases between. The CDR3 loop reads CASSVGQLAYGYTF. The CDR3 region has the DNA TGCGCCAGCAGCGTTGGACAGCTCGCATATGGCTACACCTTC.

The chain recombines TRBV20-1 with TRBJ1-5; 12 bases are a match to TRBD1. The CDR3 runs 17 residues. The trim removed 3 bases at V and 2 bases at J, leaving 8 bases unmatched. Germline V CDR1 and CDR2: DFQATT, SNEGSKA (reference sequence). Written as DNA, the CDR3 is TGCAGTGCTAGGGGGGGACAGGGGGCCCTGGGCAATCAGCCCCAGCATTTT. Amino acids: CSARGGQGALGNQPQHF.

This chain's CDR3 is CSASPPRAGLLGDTEAFF. Written as DNA, the CDR3 is TGCAGTGCTAGCCCCCCCCGGGCAGGTCTCCTTGGGGACACTGAAGCTTTCTTT. J is TRBJ1-1 and V is TRBV20-1; unclear D gene. Germline V gene lookup returns CDR1 DFQATT and CDR2 SNEGSKA (reference sequence). V shed 3 bases and J shed 3 bases, with 26 bases lying between them. The CDR3 has 18 residues.

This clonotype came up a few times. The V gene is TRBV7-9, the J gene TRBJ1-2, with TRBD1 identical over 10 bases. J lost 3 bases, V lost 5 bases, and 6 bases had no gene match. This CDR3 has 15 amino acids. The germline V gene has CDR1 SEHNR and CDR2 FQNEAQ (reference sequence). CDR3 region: CASSTTGGADYGYTF. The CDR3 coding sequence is TGTGCCAGCAGCACGACAGGGGGCGCCGACTATGGCTACACCTTC.

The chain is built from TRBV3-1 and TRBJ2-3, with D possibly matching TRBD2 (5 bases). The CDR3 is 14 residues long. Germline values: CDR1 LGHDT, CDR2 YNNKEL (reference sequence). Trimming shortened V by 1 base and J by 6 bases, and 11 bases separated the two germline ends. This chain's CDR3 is CASSQGGSFDTQYF. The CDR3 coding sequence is TGTGCCAGCAGCCAAGGCGGGTCCTTCGATACGCAGTATTTT.

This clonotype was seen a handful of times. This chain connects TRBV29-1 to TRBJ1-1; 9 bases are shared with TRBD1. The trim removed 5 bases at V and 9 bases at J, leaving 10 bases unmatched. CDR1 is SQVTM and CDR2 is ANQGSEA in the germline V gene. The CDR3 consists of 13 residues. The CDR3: CSVKGTGQGQAFF. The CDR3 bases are TGCAGCGTTAAGGGGACGGGACAGGGACAAGCTTTCTTT.

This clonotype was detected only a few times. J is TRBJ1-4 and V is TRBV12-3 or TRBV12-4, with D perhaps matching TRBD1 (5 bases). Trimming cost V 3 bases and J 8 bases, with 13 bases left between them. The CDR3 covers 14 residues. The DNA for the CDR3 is TGTGCCAGCAGTTTCAGGGTCGCGGGCGAAAAACTGTTTTTT. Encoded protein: CASSFRVAGEKLFF.